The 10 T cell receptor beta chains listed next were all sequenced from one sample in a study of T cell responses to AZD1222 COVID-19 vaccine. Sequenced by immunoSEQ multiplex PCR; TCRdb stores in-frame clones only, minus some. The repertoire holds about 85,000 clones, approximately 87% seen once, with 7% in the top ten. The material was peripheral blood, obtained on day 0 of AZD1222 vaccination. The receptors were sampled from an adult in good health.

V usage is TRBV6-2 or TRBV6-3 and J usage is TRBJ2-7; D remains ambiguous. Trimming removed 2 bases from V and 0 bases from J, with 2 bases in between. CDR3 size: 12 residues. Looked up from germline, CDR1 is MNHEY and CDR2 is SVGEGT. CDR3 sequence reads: CASSYPSYEQYF. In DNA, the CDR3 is TGTGCCAGCAGTTACCCCTCCTACGAGCAGTACTTC.

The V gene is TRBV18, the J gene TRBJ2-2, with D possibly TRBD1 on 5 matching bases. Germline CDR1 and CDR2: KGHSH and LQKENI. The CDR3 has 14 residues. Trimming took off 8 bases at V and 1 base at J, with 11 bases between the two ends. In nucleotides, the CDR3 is TGTGCCAGCCTTACTACAGGGAACACCGGGGAGCTGTTTTTT. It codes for CASLTTGNTGELFF.

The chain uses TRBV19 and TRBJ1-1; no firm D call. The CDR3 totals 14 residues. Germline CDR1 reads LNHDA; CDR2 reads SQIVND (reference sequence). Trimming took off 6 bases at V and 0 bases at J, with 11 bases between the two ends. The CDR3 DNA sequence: TGTGCCAGTAGAGGGAGCGGAATGAACACTGAAGCTTTCTTT. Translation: CASRGSGMNTEAFF.

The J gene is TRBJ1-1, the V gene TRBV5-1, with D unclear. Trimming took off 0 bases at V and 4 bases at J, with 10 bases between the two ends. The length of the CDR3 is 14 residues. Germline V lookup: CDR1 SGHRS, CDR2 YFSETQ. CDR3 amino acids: CASSLDVLLTEAFF. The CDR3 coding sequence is TGCGCCAGCAGCTTGGACGTGCTCCTCACTGAAGCTTTCTTT.

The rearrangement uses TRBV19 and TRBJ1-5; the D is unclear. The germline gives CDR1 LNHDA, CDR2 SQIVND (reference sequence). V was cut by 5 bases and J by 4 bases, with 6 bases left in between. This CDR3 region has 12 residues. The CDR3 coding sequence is TGTGCCAGTAGTGGTCCAAATCAGCCCCAGCATTTT. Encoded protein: CASSGPNQPQHF.

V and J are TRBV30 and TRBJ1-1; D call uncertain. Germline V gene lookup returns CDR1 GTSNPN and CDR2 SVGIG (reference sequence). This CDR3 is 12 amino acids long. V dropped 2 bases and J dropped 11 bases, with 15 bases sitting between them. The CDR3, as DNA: TGTGCCTGGAGTTCCCTCACCAAATCGGCTTTCTTT. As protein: CAWSSLTKSAFF.

The CDR3 region is CASSWGDGYTF. The CDR3 DNA reads TGTGCCAGCAGTTGGGGGGATGGCTACACCTTC. This rearrangement joins TRBV6-6 to TRBJ1-2, with D possibly being TRBD1 (5 bases). V gave up 4 bases and J gave up 6 bases, with 6 bases separating them. The CDR3 has 11 residues. Germline loops: CDR1 MNHNY, CDR2 SVGAGI (reference sequence).

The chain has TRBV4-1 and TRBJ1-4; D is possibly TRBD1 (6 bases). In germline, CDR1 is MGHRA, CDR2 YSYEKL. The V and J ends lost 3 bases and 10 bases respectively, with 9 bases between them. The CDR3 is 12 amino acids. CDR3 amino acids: CASSQGTRKLFF. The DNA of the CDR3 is TGCGCCAGCAGCCAGGGGACAAGAAAACTGTTTTTT.

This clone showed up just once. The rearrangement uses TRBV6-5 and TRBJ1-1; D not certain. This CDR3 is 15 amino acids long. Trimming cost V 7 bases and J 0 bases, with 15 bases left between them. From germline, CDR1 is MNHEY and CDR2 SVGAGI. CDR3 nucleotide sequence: TGTGCCAGCACCAAACCGGGAGGAATGAACACTGAAGCTTTCTTT. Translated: CASTKPGGMNTEAFF.

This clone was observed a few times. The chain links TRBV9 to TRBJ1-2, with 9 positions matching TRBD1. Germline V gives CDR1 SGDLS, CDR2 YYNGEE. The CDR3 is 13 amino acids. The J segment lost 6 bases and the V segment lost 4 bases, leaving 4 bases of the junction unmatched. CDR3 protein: CASSPGTGHGYTF. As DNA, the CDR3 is TGTGCCAGCAGCCCCGGGACAGGGCATGGCTACACCTTC. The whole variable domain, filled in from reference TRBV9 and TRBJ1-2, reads DSGVTQTPKHLITATGQRVTLRCSPRSGDLSVYWYQQSLDQGLQFLIQYYNGEERAKGNILERFSAQQFPDLHSELNLSSLELGDSALYFCASSPGTGHGYTFGSGTRLTVV.